This is a list of T cell receptor beta chains from one sample in a study of blood T cell repertoires in COVID-19. Repertoires were generated with immunoSEQ multiplex PCR, while TCRdb's copy carries only in-frame clones and drops some. The sample has over 200,000 clones, 83% seen once. The sample taken for sequencing was peripheral blood. Receptors originate from a woman aged 70-85 years with active or convalescent COVID-19. Both conserved end residues are part of each CDR3. Fields, in order: clone size, V gene, J gene, D gene, CDR3 protein, CDR3 DNA. The D gene is left open where the match is weak. Clone size, where shown, is once, few, many, or a class for clones that have expanded.

>NA|TRBV19|TRBJ1-3|NA
CASSISGWRSRSGNTIYF
TGTGCCAGTAGTATATCGGGGTGGCGGAGCCGCTCTGGAAACACCATATATTTT
>NA|TRBV4-3|TRBJ1-4|TRBD1
CASSLGGTANEKLFF
TGCGCCAGCAGCCTTGGCGGGACAGCTAATGAAAAACTGTTTTTT
>NA|TRBV19|TRBJ1-2|TRBD1
CASSMGRGHGYTF
TGTGCCAGTAGTATGGGCAGGGGGCACGGCTACACCTTC
>NA|TRBV27|TRBJ2-1|NA
CASSFGSGEQFF
TGTGCCAGCAGTTTCGGGAGCGGTGAGCAGTTCTTC
>NA|TRBV7-2|TRBJ1-1|TRBD1
CASSPGTGGEAFF
TGTGCCAGCAGCCCGGGGACAGGGGGTGAAGCTTTCTTT
>few|TRBV14|TRBJ1-6|NA
CASSLLSNSPLHF
TGTGCCAGCAGCCTTCTCAGTAATTCACCCCTCCACTTT
>NA|TRBV5-6|TRBJ2-3|NA
CASSLRGMGAQYF
TGTGCCAGCAGCTTGAGAGGAATGGGTGCGCAGTATTTT
>NA|TRBV7-6|TRBJ2-3|TRBD1
CASSASGTGGGTDTQYF
TGTGCCAGCAGCGCCAGTGGGACAGGCGGGGGCACAGATACGCAGTATTTT
>NA|TRBV7-2|TRBJ1-1|NA
CASSLEGQGIAFF
TGTGCCAGCAGCTTAGAGGGCCAGGGGATAGCTTTCTTT
>NA|TRBV3-1/TRBV3-2|TRBJ2-2|TRBD2
CASSHPNPLAGGPGELFF
TGTGCCAGCAGCCACCCAAACCCCCTAGCGGGGGGGCCCGGGGAGCTGTTTTTT
>NA|TRBV9|TRBJ2-2|TRBD1
CASSQRTGVTTGELFF
TGTGCCAGCAGTCAAAGGACAGGGGTCACCACCGGGGAGCTGTTTTTT
>NA|TRBV6-6|TRBJ2-7|TRBD2
CASRAGLEAPEQYF
TGTGCCAGCAGGGCGGGACTAGAGGCCCCCGAGCAGTACTTC
>NA|TRBV5-5|TRBJ2-4|TRBD2
CASSSLTSGGTKNIQYF
TGTGCCAGCAGCTCATTGACTAGCGGGGGAACAAAAAACATTCAGTACTTC
>NA|TRBV5-1|TRBJ2-5|NA
CASRGQRQETQYF
TGCGCCAGCAGAGGACAGAGACAAGAGACCCAGTACTTC
>NA|TRBV6-5|TRBJ2-3|TRBD2
CASSHPAGGTDTQYF
TGTGCCAGCAGTCACCCAGCGGGAGGGACAGATACGCAGTATTTT
>NA|TRBV28|TRBJ1-4|NA
CASRPPGTRPF
TGTGCCAGCAGGCCGCCCGGGACAAGACCATTT
>NA|TRBV5-4|TRBJ1-2|NA
CASSLAARDDSGYGYTF
TGTGCCAGCAGCTTGGCTGCGCGGGACGACAGCGGCTATGGCTACACCTTC
>NA|TRBV11-2|TRBJ2-7|TRBD1
CASSPLSRQGKSSYEQYF
TGTGCCAGCAGCCCATTATCAAGACAGGGCAAAAGCTCCTACGAGCAGTACTTC
>NA|TRBV19|TRBJ2-1|TRBD2
CASTRLAGPYNEQFF
TGTGCCAGTACCAGACTAGCGGGACCCTACAATGAGCAGTTCTTC
>NA|TRBV7-9|TRBJ1-1|NA
CASSRAADEAFF
TGTGCCAGCAGCCGAGCGGCGGATGAAGCTTTCTTT
>NA|TRBV11-1|TRBJ1-1|NA
CASSPGFHTEAFF
TGTGCCAGCAGCCCTGGCTTCCACACTGAAGCTTTCTTT
>NA|TRBV5-6|TRBJ2-5|TRBD2
CASRRLAGHQETQYF
TGTGCCAGCAGACGACTAGCGGGGCACCAAGAGACCCAGTACTTC
>few|TRBV7-2|TRBJ2-1|NA
CASSPWFGDNEQFF
TGTGCCAGCAGCCCGTGGTTCGGGGACAATGAGCAGTTCTTC
>once|TRBV3-1/TRBV3-2|TRBJ1-4|TRBD1
CASSPRQGAEKLFF
TGTGCCAGCAGCCCCCGACAGGGGGCTGAAAAACTGTTTTTT
>NA|TRBV5-1|TRBJ1-5|TRBD1
CASSLVGRGDQPQHF
TGCGCCAGCAGCTTGGTAGGCAGGGGGGATCAGCCCCAGCATTTT
>NA|TRBV24-1|TRBJ2-5|TRBD2
CATSDPPGAGAETQYF
TGTGCCACCAGTGATCCTCCCGGGGCGGGAGCGGAGACCCAGTACTTC
>NA|TRBV15|TRBJ2-6|NA
CATSRANVLTF
TGTGCCACCAGTAGGGCCAACGTCCTGACTTTC
>NA|TRBV12-5|TRBJ2-5|NA
CASGLVTGSGQETQYF
TGTGCTAGTGGTTTGGTTACAGGGTCGGGGCAAGAGACCCAGTACTTC
>NA|TRBV4-3|TRBJ1-2|NA
CASSQNAAPTGNGYTF
TGCGCCAGCAGCCAAAACGCAGCTCCTACAGGGAATGGCTACACCTTC
>NA|TRBV12-3/TRBV12-4|TRBJ2-5|TRBD2
CASSGTSGETQYF
TGTGCCAGCAGTGGGACTAGCGGAGAGACCCAGTACTTC
>NA|TRBV27|TRBJ2-6|TRBD1
CASSFSGGSPSSGANVLTF
TGTGCCAGCAGTTTTTCAGGGGGTTCACCCTCCTCTGGGGCCAACGTCCTGACTTTC
>NA|TRBV3-1/TRBV3-2|TRBJ1-2|NA
CASSQDSLTGYGYTF
TGTGCCAGCAGCCAAGATTCTTTAACAGGGTATGGCTACACCTTC
>once|TRBV4-3|TRBJ1-2|TRBD1
CASSQNGQDGRNGYTF
TGCGCCAGCAGCCAAAATGGACAGGACGGCCGAAATGGCTACACCTTC
>once|TRBV2|TRBJ2-3|NA
CASPPGEITDTQYF
TGTGCCAGCCCCCCGGGGGAGATAACAGATACGCAGTATTTT
>NA|TRBV20-1|TRBJ2-5|NA
CSAGGQETQYF
TGCAGTGCCGGGGGTCAAGAGACCCAGTACTTC
>NA|TRBV6-1|TRBJ1-4|TRBD1
CASSEDWGDRGLEKLFF
TGTGCCAGCAGTGAAGATTGGGGGGACAGGGGGCTTGAAAAACTGTTTTTT
>once|TRBV10-3|TRBJ1-2|NA
CAIKSVDYGYTF
TGTGCCATCAAATCAGTGGACTATGGCTACACCTTC
>NA|TRBV19|TRBJ2-3|NA
CASWGSLPTDTQYF
TGTGCCAGTTGGGGCAGCCTACCCACAGATACGCAGTATTTT
>NA|TRBV6-5|TRBJ2-2|NA
CASMPGQANTGELFF
TGTGCCAGCATGCCAGGGCAGGCAAACACCGGGGAGCTGTTTTTT
>NA|TRBV3-1/TRBV3-2|TRBJ1-3|NA
CASSPLTGSGNTIYF
TGTGCCAGCAGCCCTCTGACAGGCTCTGGAAACACCATATATTTT
>NA|TRBV9|TRBJ2-3|NA
CASSVEVRFTDTQYF
TGTGCCAGCAGCGTAGAGGTGCGGTTCACAGATACGCAGTATTTT
>NA|TRBV7-2|TRBJ1-1|TRBD1
CASSLAHGTGGEAFF
TGTGCCAGCAGCTTAGCGCATGGGACAGGGGGCGAAGCTTTCTTT
>NA|TRBV7-2|TRBJ2-7|TRBD1
CASSPQGAGEQYF
TGTGCCAGCAGCCCGCAGGGGGCGGGGGAGCAGTACTTC
>once|TRBV7-2|TRBJ2-7|NA
CASSFLESYEQYF
TGTGCCAGCAGCTTCCTGGAGTCTTACGAGCAGTACTTC